This TCR beta chain was recorded in a study of T cells in localized non-small cell lung cancer. General study points: Among blood samples, higher T cell density accompanied longer overall survival. A median of about 50 clones ranked among the top 100 in tumor appeared in adjacent lung.

Trimming at V came to 7 bases and at J to 5 bases, leaving 5 bases not matched to a gene. The CDR3 spans 14 residues. Germline-derived CDR1 and CDR2 are MNHNY and SVGAGI (reference sequence). The data were produced by immunoSEQ multiplex PCR, yet TCRdb's version contains in-frame clones alone and is incomplete. The data show some 130,000 clones, approximately 88% seen once. Points on this clone: Antigen: not known.

This receptor was obtained from an older female donor with stage I lung adenocarcinoma. Sequencing used peripheral blood, obtained before any cancer treatment. The chain uses TRBV6-6 and TRBJ2-5, with 12 bases identical to TRBD2. Here the CDR3 reads CASTLAGGPETQYF. The CDR3 DNA reads TGTGCCAGCACCCTAGCGGGAGGGCCTGAGACCCAGTACTTC.